The 21 T cell receptor beta chains below were found in one sample sequenced in a study of T-cell memory formation after mild COVID-19. Each CDR3 protein gets one entry after TCRdb re-called the 5' RACE reads with MiXCR. Of 40,000 to 60,000 distinct CDR3 sequences in the sample, 9.3% were seen once. Material: PBMCs or a T cell subset sorted from them (not recorded which). Source of these receptors: an adult woman who had mild COVID-19 (a few samples of this study predate the infection). Cell type and time point are not known.

This clonotype has just a few counts. V gene TRBV19 combines with J gene TRBJ1-3; no firm D call. CDR3 length: 15 amino acids. Trimming removed 9 bases from V and 0 bases from J, with 15 bases in between. CDR1 is LNHDA, CDR2 SQIVND, per germline (reference sequence). This chain's CDR3 is CASMSKRASGNTIYF. The CDR3 nucleotides read TGTGCCAGCATGAGTAAGAGGGCCTCTGGAAACACCATATATTTT.

The chain links TRBV7-3 to TRBJ2-7; D not certain. Germline V gene data show CDR1 as SGHTA and CDR2 as FQGTGA. The V end lost 3 bases, the J end lost 7 bases, and 10 bases lay between the germline ends. This CDR3 has 12 residues. Here the CDR3 DNA reads TGTGCCAGCAGCTTCCTCTATAGGGAGCAGTACTTC. This codes for CASSFLYREQYF.

The gene calls are TRBV7-3 and TRBJ2-5; possibly TRBD1 or TRBD2 for D (5 bases each). V dropped 5 bases and J dropped 0 bases, with 10 bases sitting between them. The CDR3 is 14 amino acids. Germline loops: CDR1 SGHTA, CDR2 FQGTGA. CDR3 nucleotides: TGTGCCAGCAGCCCACGGGGCCACCAAGAGACCCAGTACTTC. Its protein product is CASSPRGHQETQYF.

V and J are TRBV7-3 and TRBJ2-2; the D is unclear. The CDR3 contains 15 residues. The germline gives CDR1 SGHTA, CDR2 FQGTGA. The V end was cut by 0 bases, the J end by 3 bases, with 8 bases between. This CDR3 is CASSLTTQYTGELFF. CDR3 in DNA: TGTGCCAGCAGCTTAACCACACAGTACACCGGGGAGCTGTTTTTT.

A few counts support this clonotype. This CDR3 reads CAWSVFPGNYNEQFF. For the CDR3, the DNA is TGTGCCTGGAGTGTATTCCCAGGAAACTACAATGAGCAGTTCTTC. The J gene is TRBJ2-1, the V gene TRBV30; D call uncertain. The germline V gene encodes CDR1 GTSNPN and CDR2 SVGIG (reference sequence). The CDR3 length is 15 residues. V dropped 0 bases and J dropped 3 bases, with 12 bases sitting between them.

This clonotype came up many times. The chain uses TRBV2 and TRBJ1-5; maybe TRBD1 (5 bases). The CDR3 runs 13 residues. Germline V gene data show CDR1 as SNHLY and CDR2 as FYNNEI. V was pared by 6 bases and J by 0 bases, with 6 bases between. CDR3 protein: CASRDNSNQPQHF. The CDR3 bases are TGTGCCAGCAGGGACAATAGCAATCAGCCCCAGCATTTT. Full variable domain (outside the CDR3, taken from reference TRBV2 and TRBJ1-5): EPEVTQTPSHQVTQMGQEVILRCVPISNHLYFYWYRQILGQKVEFLVSFYNNEISEKSEIFDDQFSVERPDGSNFTLKIRSTKLEDSAMYFCASRDNSNQPQHFGDGTRLSIL.

This sequence joins TRBV6-6 and TRBJ1-6; the D is unclear. Germline V CDR1 and CDR2: MNHNY, SVGAGI (reference sequence). The V end was cut by 2 bases, the J end by 9 bases, with 11 bases between. The CDR3 covers 14 residues. The DNA of the CDR3 is TGTGCCAGCAGTTACGAGTCGGTCCCTTCACCCCTCCACTTT. Protein sequence: CASSYESVPSPLHF.

In this sample, this clonotype turned up a few times. This CDR3 is CASSADRGLQETQYF. The CDR3 DNA reads as TGTGCCAGCAGTGCTGACAGGGGGCTGCAAGAGACCCAGTACTTC. The chain carries TRBV2 and TRBJ2-5, with 10 bases lining up with TRBD1. The trim removed 4 bases at V and 2 bases at J, leaving 4 bases unmatched. The CDR3 has 15 residues. Germline assignment: CDR1 SNHLY and CDR2 FYNNEI.

The V call is TRBV30, the J call TRBJ1-1; no definite D call. Trimming removed 2 bases at V and 0 bases at J, with 10 bases between. The CDR3 totals 14 residues. Looked up from germline, CDR1 is GTSNPN and CDR2 is SVGIG (reference sequence). The DNA of the CDR3 is TGTGCCTGGAGTAGAGAAATTATGAACACTGAAGCTTTCTTT. This codes for CAWSREIMNTEAFF.

V usage is TRBV7-8 and J usage is TRBJ2-4; D might be TRBD2 (5 bases). The V end lost 5 bases, the J end lost 9 bases, and 35 bases lay between the germline ends. CDR1 is SGHVS and CDR2 is FQNEAQ in the germline V gene. The CDR3 runs to 20 residues. The CDR3 region has the DNA TGTGCCAGCAGCCGCAGCACGAAGGGAGTCTTGAAGTTAAGCGAATCCATTCAGTACTTC. This codes for CASSRSTKGVLKLSESIQYF.

The rearrangement uses TRBV6-2 or TRBV6-3 and TRBJ2-3, with D tentatively TRBD2 (5 bases). Trimming removed 6 bases at V and 6 bases at J, with 16 bases between. This CDR3 region has 14 residues. The germline V gene encodes CDR1 MNHEY and CDR2 SVGEGT. In nucleotides, the CDR3 is TGTGCCAGCAGACGTGTGGAGGCCGGGGATACGCAGTATTTT. It specifies CASRRVEAGDTQYF.

The rearrangement uses TRBV11-3 and TRBJ2-3, with 11 positions matching TRBD2. CDR1 is SGHNT, CDR2 YENEEA, per germline. With V trimmed by 5 bases and J by 5 bases, 3 bases remained unmatched. The CDR3 is made up of 14 amino acids. CDR3 DNA sequence: TGTGCCAGCAGCCGAGGACTAGCGGGAGATACGCAGTATTTT. This codes for CASSRGLAGDTQYF.

This clonotype showed up just a few times. The chain uses TRBV9 and TRBJ1-6, with D maybe TRBD1 (5 bases). This CDR3 spans 15 amino acids. Germline lookup yields CDR1 SGDLS and CDR2 YYNGEE. V lost 0 bases to trimming and J lost 8 bases, with 12 bases between them. CDR3: CASSVVIDRYSPLHF. The CDR3, as DNA: TGTGCCAGCAGCGTAGTAATAGACAGATATTCACCCCTCCACTTT.

In this sample, this clonotype turned up a few times. The chain employs TRBV7-2 and TRBJ1-2, with 8 positions matching TRBD1. Losses at the gene ends were 5 bases for V and 6 bases for J; bases not matched to a gene: 8. Germline V gene lookup returns CDR1 SGHTA and CDR2 FQGNSA. CDR3 length: 14 residues. The CDR3 bases are TGTGCCAGCAGCGCCCGACAGGGGCCGGATGGCTACACCTTC. This codes for CASSARQGPDGYTF.

The CDR3 spells CASRGDVPSTDTQYF. The DNA of the CDR3 is TGTGCCAGCAGGGGAGACGTACCTAGCACAGATACGCAGTATTTT. The chain uses TRBV12-3 or TRBV12-4 and TRBJ2-3; D perhaps matches TRBD2 (5 bases). V shed 6 bases and J shed 0 bases, with 13 bases lying between them. This CDR3 contains 15 residues.

This clonotype was detected a few times. This sequence joins TRBV6-5 and TRBJ2-7, with 9 bases that match TRBD1. V was pared by 6 bases and J by 2 bases, with 8 bases of the junction left unmatched. CDR1 MNHEY and CDR2 SVGAGI come from the germline V gene. The CDR3 totals 15 residues. CDR3 nucleotide sequence: TGTGCCAGCAGGCAAACCGGGACAGGGACCTACGAGCAGTACTTC. This codes for CASRQTGTGTYEQYF.

The chain joins TRBV27 to TRBJ2-1; 10 bases are a match to TRBD2. V was pared by 9 bases and J by 7 bases, with 9 bases of the junction left unmatched. Germline CDR1 MNHEY, CDR2 SMNVEV (reference sequence). The CDR3 is 14 residues long. The CDR3 region has the DNA TGTGCCAGTGCCCAACTAGCGGGGTGGAATGAGCAGTTCTTC. As protein: CASAQLAGWNEQFF.

This clonotype appeared a few times. CDR3 sequence reads: CASSVGSSGAYGYTF. The DNA for the CDR3 is TGTGCCAGCAGCGTAGGATCCTCCGGCGCCTATGGCTACACCTTC. This chain joins TRBV9 and TRBJ1-2; D is uncertain. Germline CDR1 and CDR2: SGDLS and YYNGEE. CDR3 size: 15 residues. The V end lost 0 bases, the J end lost 4 bases, and 13 bases lay between the germline ends.

This clonotype was recorded a few times. The CDR3 DNA reads as TGTGCCAGCAGTGAACGAAGGGGGCGATCAGGTCGATACTACAATGAGCAGTTCTTC. Protein: CASSERRGRSGRYYNEQFF. V gene TRBV25-1 combines with J gene TRBJ2-1, with TRBD1 matching 7 bases. Per germline, CDR1 MGHDK and CDR2 SYGVNS. The CDR3 sequence is 19 residues long. Losses at the gene ends were 2 bases for V and 3 bases for J; bases not matched to a gene: 16.

This clonotype was picked up a small number of times. V is TRBV4-3 and J is TRBJ2-5, with D possibly being TRBD2 (6 bases). CDR3 length equals 16 residues. The germline V gene has CDR1 LGHNA and CDR2 YSLEER. The germline V and J ends were trimmed by 4 bases and 1 base, with 16 bases remaining between them. The CDR3 nucleotides are TGCGCCAGCAGCCCCGGGACTCCCGGCCTCCAAGAGACCCAGTACTTC. Protein sequence: CASSPGTPGLQETQYF.

This clonotype was observed many times. The chain has TRBV15 and TRBJ2-5; TRBD1 is a possible D gene (5 bases). Germline lookup yields CDR1 LNHNV and CDR2 YYDKDF (reference sequence). V lost 0 bases, J lost 0 bases, and 8 bases lay in between. The CDR3 spans 15 residues. The CDR3: CATSRELTDQETQYF. The CDR3 DNA sequence: TGTGCCACCAGCAGAGAGCTGACAGACCAAGAGACCCAGTACTTC. Complete variable domain (other parts from reference TRBV15 and TRBJ2-5): DAMVIQNPRYQVTQFGKPVTLSCSQTLNHNVMYWYQQKSSQAPKLLFHYYDKDFNNEADTPDNFQSRRPNTSFCFLDIRSPGLGDTAMYLCATSRELTDQETQYFGPGTRLLVL.